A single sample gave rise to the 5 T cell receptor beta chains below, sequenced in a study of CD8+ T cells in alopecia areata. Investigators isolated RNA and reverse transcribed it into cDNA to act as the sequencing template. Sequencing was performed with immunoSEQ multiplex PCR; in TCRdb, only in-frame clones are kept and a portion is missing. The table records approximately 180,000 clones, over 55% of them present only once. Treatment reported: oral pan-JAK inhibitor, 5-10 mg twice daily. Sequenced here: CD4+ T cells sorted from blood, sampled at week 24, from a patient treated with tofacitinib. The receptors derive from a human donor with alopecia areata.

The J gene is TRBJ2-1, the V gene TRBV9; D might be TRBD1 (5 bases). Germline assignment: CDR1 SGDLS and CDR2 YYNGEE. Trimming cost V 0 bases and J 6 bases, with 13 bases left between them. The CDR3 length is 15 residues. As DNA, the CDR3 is TGTGCCAGCAGCGTAGGGGGCCGAACCGTCAATGAGCAGTTCTTC. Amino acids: CASSVGGRTVNEQFF.

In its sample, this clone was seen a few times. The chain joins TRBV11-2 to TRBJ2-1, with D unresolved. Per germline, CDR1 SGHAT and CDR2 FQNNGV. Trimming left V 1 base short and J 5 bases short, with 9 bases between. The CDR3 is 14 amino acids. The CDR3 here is CASSLGLRDNEQFF. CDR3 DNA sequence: TGTGCCAGCAGCTTAGGGCTTCGTGACAATGAGCAGTTCTTC.

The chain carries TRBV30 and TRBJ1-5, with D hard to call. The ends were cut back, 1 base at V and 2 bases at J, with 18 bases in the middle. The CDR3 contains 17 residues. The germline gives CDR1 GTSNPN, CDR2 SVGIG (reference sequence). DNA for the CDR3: TGTGCCTGGAGTGCCCCGGGTCCCACGGGAGGCAATCAGCCCCAGCATTTT. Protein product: CAWSAPGPTGGNQPQHF.

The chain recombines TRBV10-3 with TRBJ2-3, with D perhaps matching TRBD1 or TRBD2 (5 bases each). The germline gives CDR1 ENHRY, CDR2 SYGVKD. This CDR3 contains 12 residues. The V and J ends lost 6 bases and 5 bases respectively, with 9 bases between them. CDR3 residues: CAIRGDGDTQYF. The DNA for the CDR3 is TGTGCCATCAGGGGGGACGGAGATACGCAGTATTTT.

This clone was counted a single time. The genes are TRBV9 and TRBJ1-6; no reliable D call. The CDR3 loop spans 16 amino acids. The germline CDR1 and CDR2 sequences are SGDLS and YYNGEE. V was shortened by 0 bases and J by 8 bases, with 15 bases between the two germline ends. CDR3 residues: CASSVGVGTWDSPLHF. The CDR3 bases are TGTGCCAGCAGCGTAGGTGTCGGAACTTGGGATTCACCCCTCCACTTT.